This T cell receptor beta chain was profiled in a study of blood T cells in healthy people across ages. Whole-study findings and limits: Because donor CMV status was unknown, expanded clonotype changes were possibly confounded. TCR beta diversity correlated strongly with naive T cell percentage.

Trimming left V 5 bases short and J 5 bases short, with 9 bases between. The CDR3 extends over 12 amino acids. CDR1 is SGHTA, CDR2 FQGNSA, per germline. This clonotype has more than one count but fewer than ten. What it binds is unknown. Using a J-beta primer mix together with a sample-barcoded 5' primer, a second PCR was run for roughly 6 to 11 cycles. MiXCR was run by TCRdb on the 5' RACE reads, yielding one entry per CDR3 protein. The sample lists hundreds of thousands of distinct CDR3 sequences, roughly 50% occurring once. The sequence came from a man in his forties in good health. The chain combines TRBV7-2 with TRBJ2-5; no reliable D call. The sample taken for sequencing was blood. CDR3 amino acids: CASSPYPETQYF. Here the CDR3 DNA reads TGTGCCAGCAGCCCCTACCCGGAGACCCAGTACTTC.